Each of the 25 T cell receptor beta chains below was sequenced from the same sample in a study of cytomegalovirus exposure and HLA in healthy donors. The primer mix had 60 Vbeta and 13 Jbeta primers. Only in-frame clones appear in the TCRdb table, and some are missing; sequencing was by immunoSEQ multiplex PCR. The data show about 190,000 clones, approximately 81% seen once. The sample was PBMCs. These receptors came from a man aged 50 to 59 in good health and CMV-seronegative.

This clone was observed once. This rearrangement joins TRBV2 to TRBJ1-5, with TRBD1 matching 7 bases. Germline V lookup: CDR1 SNHLY, CDR2 FYNNEI. The V and J ends lost 8 bases and 5 bases, in that order; junction bases with no gene match: 9. This CDR3 comprises 14 residues. The CDR3 loop reads CASGTEWGHQPQHF. CDR3 sequence (DNA): TGTGCCAGCGGGACAGAGTGGGGCCATCAGCCCCAGCATTTT.

The chain employs TRBV11-3 and TRBJ2-1; TRBD2 agrees at 10 bases. The junction had 6 bases not matched to a gene; V was cut back by 6 bases and J by 7 bases. The CDR3 has 14 residues. Germline CDR1 SGHNT, CDR2 YENEEA. CDR3 sequence: CASSSGGPGNEQFF. CDR3 bases: TGTGCCAGCAGTAGCGGGGGGCCTGGGAATGAGCAGTTCTTC.

The chain combines TRBV6-5 with TRBJ2-3; TRBD1 agrees at 8 bases. The CDR3 has 14 amino acids. Trimming cost V 2 bases and J 4 bases; bases outside gene matches: 2. Germline CDR1 reads MNHEY; CDR2 reads SVGAGI. CDR3 amino acids: CASSYPGGPDTQYF. The CDR3 nucleotides are TGTGCCAGCAGTTACCCAGGGGGCCCAGATACGCAGTATTTT.

The V gene is TRBV27, the J gene TRBJ1-5; D remains ambiguous. V was pared by 10 bases and J by 5 bases, with 15 bases between. The germline gives CDR1 MNHEY, CDR2 SMNVEV (reference sequence). The CDR3 runs to 13 residues. CDR3 sequence reads: CATALREDQPQHF. The CDR3 region has the DNA TGTGCCACCGCACTTCGGGAGGATCAGCCCCAGCATTTT.

The chain combines TRBV6-5 with TRBJ1-5; D uncertain. The germline V gene encodes CDR1 MNHEY and CDR2 SVGAGI. Trimming pared 6 bases from V and 3 bases from J, leaving 15 bases between. This CDR3 contains 15 residues. CDR3 coding DNA: TGTGCCAGCAGAGACCACCCAGGAACCAATCAGCCCCAGCATTTT. It is translated as CASRDHPGTNQPQHF.

This clone was detected only once. This chain joins TRBV14 and TRBJ2-5; TRBD1 agrees at 8 bases. J gave up 5 bases and V 4 bases, and 3 bases lay outside the gene matches. Germline V CDR1 and CDR2: SGHDN, FVKESK. This CDR3 is built from 13 residues. The CDR3 sequence is CASSRTGRETQYF. In DNA, the CDR3 is TGTGCCAGCAGCCGGACAGGGCGGGAGACCCAGTACTTC.

As DNA, the CDR3 is TGTGCCAGCAGCCATAGCGGGGGGAACTACAATGAGCAGTTCTTC. Protein: CASSHSGGNYNEQFF. V and J are TRBV11-2 and TRBJ2-1, with 10 bases lining up with TRBD2. CDR1 SGHAT and CDR2 FQNNGV come from the germline V gene. The CDR3 consists of 15 residues. V was clipped by 5 bases and J by 3 bases; unmatched bases: 4.

The gene calls are TRBV13 and TRBJ1-1; D is ambiguous. The CDR3 contains 15 residues. Per the germline V gene, CDR1 is PRHDT and CDR2 is FYEKMQ (reference sequence). Trimming removed 1 base from V and 1 base from J, with 10 bases in between. CDR3 residues: CASSLVQVGNTEAFF. CDR3 bases: TGTGCCAGCAGCTTAGTTCAGGTAGGGAACACTGAAGCTTTCTTT. The full variable domain, with the rest looked up from reference TRBV13 and TRBJ1-1, is AAGVIQSPRHLIKEKRETATLKCYPIPRHDTVYWYQQGPGQDPQFLISFYEKMQSDKGSIPDRFSAQQFSDYHSELNMSSLELGDSALYFCASSLVQVGNTEAFFGQGTRLTVV.

This clone has just a few counts. The CDR3 spells CASSARGSRAPTDTQYF. DNA for the CDR3: TGTGCCAGCAGCGCCCGTGGTAGCAGGGCCCCCACAGATACGCAGTATTTT. The chain couples TRBV5-6 to TRBJ2-3, with D tentatively TRBD1 (5 bases). The CDR3 has 17 residues. Germline lookup yields CDR1 SGHDT and CDR2 YYEEEE. The germline V and J ends were trimmed by 4 bases and 2 bases, with 20 bases remaining between them.

This chain uses TRBV6-5 with TRBJ1-5; 9 bases map to TRBD1. The CDR3 consists of 15 residues. The germline V gene encodes CDR1 MNHEY and CDR2 SVGAGI. The J segment lost 3 bases and the V segment lost 7 bases, leaving 7 bases of the junction unmatched. The CDR3 DNA is TGTGCCAGCAAAAGGGACAGGGTAAACAATCAGCCCCAGCATTTT. Its protein is CASKRDRVNNQPQHF.

The table lists this clone with a few counts. The J gene is TRBJ1-1, the V gene TRBV5-1; the match to TRBD1 covers 8 bases. Unmatched junction bases numbered 10, after V lost 6 bases and J lost 3 bases. There are 15 residues in the CDR3. Germline V gives CDR1 SGHRS, CDR2 YFSETQ. CDR3 protein: CASTNSGGADTEAFF. CDR3 nucleotide sequence: TGCGCCAGCACCAACTCAGGGGGCGCGGACACTGAAGCTTTCTTT.

This clone was seen only once. The V gene is TRBV6-6, the J gene TRBJ2-7, with TRBD1 matching over 7 bases. The length of the CDR3 is 12 residues. The germline V gene has CDR1 MNHNY and CDR2 SVGAGI (reference sequence). Trimming removed 8 bases from V and 1 base from J; junction bases left unmatched: 2. In DNA form, the CDR3 reads TGTGCCAGCGCGGACAGGTCCTACGAGCAGTACTTC. Protein sequence: CASADRSYEQYF.

V and J are TRBV7-6 and TRBJ2-7; maybe TRBD2 (5 bases). Trimming pared 5 bases from V and 5 bases from J, leaving 10 bases between. Germline V CDR1 and CDR2: SGHVS, FNYEAQ. The CDR3 covers 12 residues. The CDR3 coding sequence is TGTGCCAGCAGCCTAAAGGAGGACGAGCAGTACTTC. Encoded protein: CASSLKEDEQYF.

This chain connects TRBV5-1 to TRBJ2-4; 12 bases match TRBD2. The CDR3 has 19 residues. Germline CDR1 SGHRS, CDR2 YFSETQ. Trimming removed 0 bases from V and 1 base from J; junction bases left unmatched: 8. The CDR3 loop is CASSLGLAGAPGAKNIQYF. CDR3 nucleotide sequence: TGCGCCAGCAGCTTGGGACTAGCGGGGGCCCCGGGGGCCAAAAACATTCAGTACTTC.

This chain uses TRBV7-2 with TRBJ2-3; 14 nucleotides match TRBD2. This CDR3 comprises 16 residues. Germline V gene sequence: CDR1 SGHTA, CDR2 FQGNSA. Germline trimming cut 5 bases from V and 7 bases from J; bases unmatched to any gene: 8. The CDR3 protein is CASSQAGTSGGYTQYF. The CDR3 bases are TGTGCCAGCAGCCAGGCCGGGACTAGCGGGGGCTATACGCAGTATTTT.

The chain employs TRBV5-1 and TRBJ2-7; the match to TRBD1 covers 10 bases. The V gene end was trimmed by 3 bases and the J gene end by 5 bases; junction bases not matched to a gene: 5. This CDR3 spans 14 amino acids. Germline V lookup: CDR1 SGHRS, CDR2 YFSETQ. The CDR3, as DNA: TGCGCCAGCAGCTACCGGGACAGGGGCCACGAGCAGTACTTC. Amino acids: CASSYRDRGHEQYF. Full variable domain (outside the CDR3, taken from reference TRBV5-1 and TRBJ2-7): KAGVTQTPRYLIKTRGQQVTLSCSPISGHRSVSWYQQTPGQGLQFLFEYFSETQRNKGNFPGRFSGRQFSNSRSEMNVSTLELGDSALYLCASSYRDRGHEQYFGPGTRLTVT.

J is TRBJ2-3 and V is TRBV27, with D unresolved. Trimming stripped 5 bases from V and 2 bases from J, with 8 bases between. The CDR3 length is 13 residues. Germline assignment: CDR1 MNHEY and CDR2 SMNVEV (reference sequence). This CDR3 is CASSPKLTDTQYF. The CDR3 nucleotides are TGTGCCAGCAGTCCCAAACTCACAGATACGCAGTATTTT.

The V gene is TRBV4-1, the J gene TRBJ1-2, with a tentative D call TRBD1 (5 bases). The CDR3 consists of 13 residues. Trimming left V 1 base short and J 4 bases short, with 7 bases between. CDR1 and CDR2 from the germline V gene are MGHRA and YSYEKL. In DNA, the CDR3 is TGCGCCAGCAGCCAAGCTGGGGCCTATGGCTACACCTTC. Its protein product is CASSQAGAYGYTF.

The chain has TRBV11-3 and TRBJ2-7; D remains unclear. The CDR3 contains 10 residues. V was shortened by 10 bases and J by 5 bases, with 9 bases between the two germline ends. The germline V gene has CDR1 SGHNT and CDR2 YENEEA. The CDR3 nucleotides read TGTGCCAAGAAACTGAACGAGCAGTACTTC. Protein: CAKKLNEQYF.

The chain combines TRBV19 with TRBJ2-3; 7 positions agree with TRBD2. The trim removed 3 bases at V and 5 bases at J, leaving 14 bases unmatched. In germline, CDR1 is LNHDA, CDR2 SQIVND (reference sequence). The CDR3 covers 17 residues. The CDR3: CASSMGTTTATRDTQYF. The DNA for the CDR3 is TGTGCCAGTAGTATGGGGACTACCACGGCCACACGAGATACGCAGTATTTT.

The chain couples TRBV27 to TRBJ1-2; 9 bases fit TRBD1. Germline V CDR1 and CDR2: MNHEY, SMNVEV (reference sequence). CDR3 length: 12 residues. The V segment lost 5 bases and the J segment 7 bases; nucleotides outside the gene matches: 2. The CDR3 here is CASSTGGLGYTF. CDR3 in DNA: TGTGCCAGCAGTACAGGGGGCCTTGGCTACACCTTC.

In this sample, this clone turned up a few times. The J gene is TRBJ1-2, the V gene TRBV29-1; D uncertain. V was shortened by 3 bases and J by 6 bases, with 5 bases between the two germline ends. This CDR3 has 10 amino acids. The germline V gene has CDR1 SQVTM and CDR2 ANQGSEA. CDR3 in DNA: TGCAGCGTTGAGAGGGATGGCTACACCTTC. Translated: CSVERDGYTF.

The chain has TRBV30 and TRBJ1-1; a possible D gene is TRBD1 (6 bases). The CDR3 sequence is 13 residues long. Per the germline V gene, CDR1 is GTSNPN and CDR2 is SVGIG (reference sequence). The ends were cut back, 2 bases at V and 1 base at J, with 8 bases in the middle. The CDR3 nucleotides are TGTGCCTGGAGTAGGGGACAGAACACTGAAGCTTTCTTT. As protein: CAWSRGQNTEAFF.

V usage is TRBV19 and J usage is TRBJ2-2, with 7 positions matching TRBD2. Trimming at V came to 6 bases and at J to 0 bases, leaving 7 bases not matched to a gene. The CDR3 is made up of 16 amino acids. CDR1 is LNHDA and CDR2 is SQIVND in the germline V gene (reference sequence). CDR3 nucleotides: TGTGCCAGTAGATCCTTTCGGGAGGCGAACACCGGGGAGCTGTTTTTT. Translating gives CASRSFREANTGELFF.

V and J are TRBV27 and TRBJ1-5, with TRBD1 matching 7 bases. Germline loops: CDR1 MNHEY, CDR2 SMNVEV (reference sequence). Losses at the gene ends were 5 bases for V and 3 bases for J; bases not matched to a gene: 7. CDR3 length: 15 residues. In DNA form, the CDR3 reads TGTGCCAGCAGTATTTATCAGGGGGACAATCAGCCCCAGCATTTT. This sequence encodes CASSIYQGDNQPQHF.